These 31 T cell receptor beta chains were all obtained from the same sample, sequenced in a study of PD-L1 blockade in urothelial cancer. Assay used: immunoSEQ multiplex PCR; TCRdb lists only in-frame clones, some missing. Of about 32,000 clones in the sample, 75% to 90% were seen once. Sequenced here: PBMCs, sampled around atezolizumab (anti-PD-L1) treatment. These receptors originate from a man in his forties or fifties with urothelial cancer.

The CDR3 bases are TGTGCCAGCAGCCAGGACAGATCCTATGGCTACACCTTC. Translating it yields CASSQDRSYGYTF. The chain employs TRBV7-2 and TRBJ1-2, with D perhaps matching TRBD1 (6 bases). V shed 5 bases and J shed 4 bases, with 11 bases lying between them. The CDR3 spans 13 residues. Germline CDR1 SGHTA, CDR2 FQGNSA.

The chain employs TRBV7-2 and TRBJ2-5; 7 nucleotides line up with TRBD2. CDR1 is SGHTA, CDR2 FQGNSA, per germline. With V trimmed by 1 base and J by 5 bases, 7 bases remained unmatched. CDR3 length: 15 amino acids. The CDR3 DNA reads as TGTGCCAGCAGCTTAGTCGTCGGGAGGAGGGAGACCCAGTACTTC. This codes for CASSLVVGRRETQYF.

V is TRBV11-1 and J is TRBJ2-1, with 14 positions matching TRBD2. The CDR3 has 16 residues. V shed 5 bases and J 3 bases; nucleotides not matched to a gene: 3. Germline CDR1 reads SGHAT; CDR2 reads FQDESV (reference sequence). The CDR3 loop is CASSRTSGGIYNEQFF. CDR3 bases: TGTGCCAGCAGCAGGACTAGCGGGGGGATCTACAATGAGCAGTTCTTC.

The rearrangement links TRBV28 to TRBJ2-5; TRBD1 might be the D (5 bases). Germline lookup yields CDR1 MDHEN and CDR2 SYDVKM. Between the trimmed V and J ends, which lost 6 bases and 5 bases, there was a span of 19 bases. The CDR3 has 15 amino acids. The DNA for the CDR3 is TGTGCCAGCAGCACTGCCGGGCTGTACAGGGAGACCCAGTACTTC. This gives the protein CASSTAGLYRETQYF.

This clone was seen once. The chain carries TRBV5-8 and TRBJ2-3; 8 bases fit TRBD2. The V segment lost 1 base and the J segment 1 base; nucleotides outside the gene matches: 5. Germline CDR1 reads SGHTS; CDR2 reads YDEGEE. CDR3 length: 16 amino acids. CDR3 in DNA: TGTGCCAGCAGCTTGACGGGAGGGCCTCGCACAGATACGCAGTATTTT. Amino acid sequence: CASSLTGGPRTDTQYF. The whole variable domain, filled in from reference TRBV5-8 and TRBJ2-3, reads EAGVTQSPTHLIKTRGQQATLRCSPISGHTSVYWYQQALGLGLQFLLWYDEGEERNRGNFPPRFSGRQFPNYSSELNVNALELEDSALYLCASSLTGGPRTDTQYFGPGTRLTVL.

This clone was picked up a small number of times. The chain carries TRBV27 and TRBJ1-1, with D uncertain. The V gene lost 5 bases and the J gene lost 1 base, with 11 bases spanning the gap. Germline-derived CDR1 and CDR2 are MNHEY and SMNVEV (reference sequence). This CDR3 is built from 14 residues. CDR3: CASSVFGWNTEAFF. CDR3 sequence (DNA): TGTGCCAGCAGTGTTTTCGGTTGGAACACTGAAGCTTTCTTT.

The rearrangement uses TRBV10-3 and TRBJ2-1, with 15 bases fitting TRBD2. In germline, CDR1 is ENHRY, CDR2 SYGVKD. The J segment lost 8 bases and the V segment lost 2 bases, leaving 10 bases of the junction unmatched. The CDR3 loop spans 18 amino acids. Here the CDR3 reads CAISEARSGLAGGDEQFF. CDR3 nucleotide sequence: TGTGCCATCAGTGAGGCACGGAGCGGACTAGCGGGAGGGGATGAGCAGTTCTTC.

The genes are TRBV19 and TRBJ1-5, with a possible D match to TRBD1 (5 bases). Trimming stripped 4 bases from V and 6 bases from J, with 7 bases between. The CDR3 length is 12 residues. CDR1 LNHDA and CDR2 SQIVND come from the germline V gene (reference sequence). The CDR3 region is CASSKGVQPQHF. The DNA of the CDR3 is TGTGCCAGTAGTAAAGGGGTTCAGCCCCAGCATTTT. Full variable domain (missing parts from reference TRBV19 and TRBJ1-5): DGGITQSPKYLFRKEGQNVTLSCEQNLNHDAMYWYRQDPGQGLRLIYYSQIVNDFQKGDIAEGYSVSREKKESFPLTVTSAQKNPTAFYLCASSKGVQPQHFGDGTRLSIL.

The V gene is TRBV5-6, the J gene TRBJ2-4, with TRBD1 matching over 7 bases. The germline CDR1 and CDR2 sequences are SGHDT and YYEEEE. The junction had 3 bases not matched to a gene; V was cut back by 5 bases and J by 4 bases. This CDR3 spans 13 amino acids. The CDR3, as DNA: TGTGCCAGCAGGCAGGGGGTTAAAAACATTCAGTACTTC. Residues: CASRQGVKNIQYF. The whole variable domain, remainder taken from reference TRBV5-6 and TRBJ2-4, is DAGVTQSPTHLIKTRGQQVTLRCSPKSGHDTVSWYQQALGQGPQFIFQYYEEEERQRGNFPDRFSGHQFPNYSSELNVNALLLGDSALYLCASRQGVKNIQYFGAGTRLSVL.

The chain uses TRBV10-3 and TRBJ2-3; 9 bases fit TRBD2. Germline CDR1 ENHRY, CDR2 SYGVKD. The CDR3 has 18 amino acids. V was clipped by 0 bases and J by 0 bases; unmatched bases: 7. Here the CDR3 reads CAISESGLAGSSTDTQYF. As DNA, the CDR3 is TGTGCCATCAGTGAGTCTGGGCTAGCGGGGTCAAGCACAGATACGCAGTATTTT.

The chain joins TRBV7-2 to TRBJ2-5; TRBD2 is a possible D gene (6 bases). CDR1 SGHTA and CDR2 FQGNSA come from the germline V gene. Trimming removed 2 bases at V and 9 bases at J, with 19 bases between. The CDR3 has 15 amino acids. The CDR3 is CASSLMVGRPGAQYF. In DNA form, the CDR3 reads TGTGCCAGCAGCTTAATGGTTGGTCGTCCGGGGGCCCAGTACTTC.

This sequence joins TRBV28 and TRBJ1-2; 8 nucleotides line up with TRBD1. This CDR3 is 14 amino acids long. CDR1 and CDR2 (germline): MDHEN, SYDVKM. J lost 4 bases, V lost 1 base, and 2 bases had no gene match. The CDR3 region is CASSLFGQGYGYTF. The CDR3 DNA reads TGTGCCAGCAGTTTATTCGGACAGGGCTATGGCTACACCTTC.

The gene calls are TRBV4-3 and TRBJ1-1; 9 positions match TRBD1. J gave up 0 bases and V 3 bases, and 8 bases lay outside the gene matches. The CDR3 extends over 17 amino acids. Germline V lookup: CDR1 LGHNA, CDR2 YSLEER. CDR3 residues: CASSQRGTGIVNTEAFF. Written as DNA, the CDR3 is TGCGCCAGCAGCCAGAGGGGGACAGGGATAGTGAACACTGAAGCTTTCTTT.

The J gene is TRBJ2-1, the V gene TRBV4-3; TRBD1 matches at 9 bases. Per the germline V gene, CDR1 is LGHNA and CDR2 is YSLEER. The CDR3 has 18 residues. J lost 8 bases, V lost 0 bases, and 14 bases had no gene match. CDR3 nucleotides: TGCGCCAGCAGCCAAGATTCGGCGGGACAGGGTTTTTTTGATGAGCAGTTCTTC. This sequence encodes CASSQDSAGQGFFDEQFF.

The chain combines TRBV7-2 with TRBJ2-7; 9 bases are shared with TRBD2. Trimming cost V 5 bases and J 2 bases; bases outside gene matches: 7. Germline lookup yields CDR1 SGHTA and CDR2 FQGNSA. The CDR3 sequence is 15 residues long. The CDR3 DNA follows: TGTGCCAGCAGCCCCCAACCTAGCGGGACCTACGAGCAGTACTTC. Its protein is CASSPQPSGTYEQYF.

The J gene is TRBJ1-3, the V gene TRBV7-9, with D perhaps TRBD1 (6 bases). Germline V gene lookup returns CDR1 SEHNR and CDR2 FQNEAQ (reference sequence). Trimming pared 0 bases from V and 4 bases from J, leaving 10 bases between. CDR3 length: 15 amino acids. CDR3 coding DNA: TGTGCCAGCAGCTTAGCAGCAGGGGCCGGAAACACCATATATTTT. It encodes CASSLAAGAGNTIYF.

The chain uses TRBV5-8 and TRBJ2-7, with D possibly matching TRBD2 (6 bases). Per germline, CDR1 SGHTS and CDR2 YDEGEE. The length of the CDR3 is 15 residues. The V end lost 2 bases, the J end lost 2 bases, and 14 bases lay between the germline ends. CDR3: CASSFGGLGAYEQYF. DNA of the CDR3: TGTGCCAGCAGCTTTGGAGGGCTAGGCGCCTACGAGCAGTACTTC.

The chain uses TRBV9 and TRBJ2-3; 8 nucleotides match TRBD1. CDR3 size: 17 residues. Unmatched junction bases numbered 11, after V lost 3 bases and J lost 2 bases. The germline gives CDR1 SGDLS, CDR2 YYNGEE. CDR3 DNA: TGTGCCAGCAGCGCCCCTTTACAGGGGGGATTCACAGATACGCAGTATTTT. It yields the protein CASSAPLQGGFTDTQYF.

CDR3 DNA: TGTGCCAGCAGCCTAGGTCAGCGGGGGGGCCAATACGAGCAGTACTTC. Translating gives CASSLGQRGGQYEQYF. The chain is built from TRBV7-8 and TRBJ2-7, with TRBD2 matching over 10 bases. CDR1 SGHVS and CDR2 FQNEAQ come from the germline V gene. This CDR3 is 16 amino acids long. V lost 5 bases to trimming and J lost 4 bases; unmatched junction nucleotides: 11.

The rearrangement uses TRBV10-3 and TRBJ1-3; 9 positions agree with TRBD1. CDR1 and CDR2 from the germline V gene are ENHRY and SYGVKD. The CDR3 contains 16 residues. With V trimmed by 6 bases and J by 6 bases, 12 bases remained unmatched. CDR3 sequence (DNA): TGTGCCATCAGCGGGGGACAGGGCGATACTGAAAACACCATATATTTT. Translating gives CAISGGQGDTENTIYF.

This clone was seen a handful of times. The chain recombines TRBV29-1 with TRBJ2-3; 7 positions agree with TRBD1. The CDR3 spans 15 residues. The junction had 8 bases not matched to a gene; V was cut back by 4 bases and J by 1 base. Germline V lookup: CDR1 SQVTM, CDR2 ANQGSEA. CDR3 protein: CSVAGGALGTDTQYF. The CDR3 DNA sequence: TGCAGCGTTGCAGGGGGAGCCTTAGGCACAGATACGCAGTATTTT.

This chain uses TRBV12-5 with TRBJ1-1; TRBD1 aligns across 7 bases. The germline CDR1 and CDR2 sequences are LGHNT and FRNRAP. This CDR3 comprises 13 residues. J was trimmed by 4 bases and V by 7 bases; bases with no gene match: 6. The CDR3 DNA reads as TGTGCTAGTGTCCTGACAGGGTTCACTGAAGCTTTCTTT. The encoded protein is CASVLTGFTEAFF.

J is TRBJ1-5 and V is TRBV30; 7 positions agree with TRBD1. Germline trimming cut 3 bases from V and 3 bases from J; bases unmatched to any gene: 8. The CDR3 extends over 15 amino acids. Germline values: CDR1 GTSNPN, CDR2 SVGIG (reference sequence). CDR3 sequence (DNA): TGTGCCTGGAGAGAGGCACAGGGGCCCAATCAGCCCCAGCATTTT. It yields the protein CAWREAQGPNQPQHF.

The chain is built from TRBV10-3 and TRBJ2-5; 8 bases are shared with TRBD1. The CDR3 contains 15 residues. The V gene's germline CDR1 is ENHRY and CDR2 SYGVKD. Trimming at V came to 8 bases and at J to 1 base, leaving 9 bases not matched to a gene. The CDR3 bases are TGTGCCATCCGAAGGGGACAGGAGAGCCAAGAGACCCAGTACTTC. Protein sequence: CAIRRGQESQETQYF.

The J gene is TRBJ1-2, the V gene TRBV27; 10 positions agree with TRBD1. Germline trimming cut 3 bases from V and 6 bases from J; bases unmatched to any gene: 10. The CDR3 is 16 residues long. Germline CDR1 reads MNHEY; CDR2 reads SMNVEV (reference sequence). The CDR3 sequence: CASSLWPGQGTNGYTF. CDR3 coding DNA: TGTGCCAGCAGTTTGTGGCCGGGACAGGGGACGAATGGCTACACCTTC.

The rearrangement joins TRBV5-4 to TRBJ1-4; 8 bases are shared with TRBD1. CDR1 is SGHNT, CDR2 YYREEE, per germline (reference sequence). The CDR3 is made up of 17 amino acids. J gave up 7 bases and V 4 bases, and 15 bases lay outside the gene matches. The DNA for the CDR3 is TGTGCCAGCAGCCCGGACAGGGCCCCCACACGGGGTGAAAAACTGTTTTTT. It specifies CASSPDRAPTRGEKLFF.

The count of this clone is one. CDR3 nucleotides: TGTGCCAGCAGTGAAGGGACAGGGGGCAATCAGCCCCAGCATTTT. This gives the protein CASSEGTGGNQPQHF. V is TRBV6-1 and J is TRBJ1-5, with 9 bases fitting TRBD1. The CDR3 spans 15 residues. The V and J ends lost 1 base and 2 bases, in that order; junction bases with no gene match: 0. CDR1 MNHNS and CDR2 SASEGT come from the germline V gene.

The chain is built from TRBV19 and TRBJ2-2, with 9 positions matching TRBD1. CDR1 and CDR2 from the germline V gene are LNHDA and SQIVND (reference sequence). The V gene end was trimmed by 4 bases and the J gene end by 1 base; junction bases not matched to a gene: 13. CDR3 length: 19 amino acids. This chain's CDR3 is CASSKGDRVLSRNTGELFF. CDR3 in DNA: TGTGCCAGTAGTAAAGGGGACAGGGTATTATCGAGGAACACCGGGGAGCTGTTTTTT.

The sample holds one count of this clone. The chain joins TRBV6-5 to TRBJ1-4, with D uncertain. With 0 bases removed from V and 8 bases from J, the gap between germline ends came to 13 bases. CDR1 is MNHEY, CDR2 SVGAGI, per germline. The CDR3 length is 15 residues. The CDR3 sequence is CASSYSKGGSEKLFF. For the CDR3, the DNA is TGTGCCAGCAGTTACTCGAAAGGAGGGAGCGAAAAACTGTTTTTT.

The chain carries TRBV27 and TRBJ1-5, with 10 bases lining up with TRBD1. This CDR3 comprises 15 residues. Germline V lookup: CDR1 MNHEY, CDR2 SMNVEV (reference sequence). The V gene end was trimmed by 6 bases and the J gene end by 3 bases; junction bases not matched to a gene: 5. Written as DNA, the CDR3 is TGTGCCAGCAGGGGACAGGGGATTGACAATCAGCCCCAGCATTTT. Amino acid sequence: CASRGQGIDNQPQHF.

The chain combines TRBV28 with TRBJ2-5, with D hard to call. Trimming took off 3 bases at V and 5 bases at J, with 4 bases between the two ends. Germline lookup yields CDR1 MDHEN and CDR2 SYDVKM. The CDR3 totals 11 residues. The CDR3: CASSFSETQYF. The CDR3 coding sequence is TGTGCCAGCAGTTTTTCTGAGACCCAGTACTTC.